The clone carrying this TCR beta chain has at least ten counts. Researchers attached unique molecular identifiers to individual cDNA molecules. TCRdb passed the 5' RACE reads through MiXCR, listing each CDR3 protein once. The profile covers roughly 43,000 distinct CDR3 sequences, with approximately 5.1% appearing a single time and around 5% taken by the ten largest. This specimen belongs to a study of early T cells in non-severe SARS-CoV-2 infection. Study at large: Chains were not paired, and sequencing was done on bulk RNA from unsorted whole blood.

From germline, CDR1 is MNHEY and CDR2 SVGEGT. The CDR3 runs 13 residues. The V gene lost 7 bases and the J gene lost 2 bases, with 11 bases spanning the gap. The chain combines TRBV6-2 or TRBV6-3 with TRBJ2-5; D not resolved. The TCR originated in an adult who was a healthcare worker with PCR-confirmed SARS-CoV-2 infection or an uninfected control (not recorded which). Here the sequenced sample was whole blood, taken at baseline. CDR3 bases: TGTGCCAGCACAAGGAGCATACAAGAGACCCAGTACTTC. Protein: CASTRSIQETQYF.